The next 26 T cell receptor beta chains were all read from a single sample in a study of blood T cell repertoires in COVID-19. Repertoires were generated with immunoSEQ multiplex PCR, while TCRdb's copy carries only in-frame clones and drops some. Found here are approximately 230,000 clones, roughly 80% of them singletons; the top ten hold 4% to 6%. What was sequenced was peripheral blood. The receptors derive from an elderly woman with active or convalescent COVID-19.

This clone was detected a few times. This chain links TRBV27 with TRBJ2-3; 7 nucleotides align to TRBD1. Germline V gene lookup returns CDR1 MNHEY and CDR2 SMNVEV (reference sequence). The CDR3 consists of 13 residues. Trimming cost V 5 bases and J 9 bases; bases outside gene matches: 8. CDR3 sequence reads: CASSLSQGVTQYF. The CDR3, as DNA: TGTGCCAGCAGTCTTTCGCAGGGGGTAACGCAGTATTTT.

The V call is TRBV19, the J call TRBJ1-2; no clear D gene. Trimming took off 6 bases at V and 2 bases at J, with 19 bases between the two ends. The CDR3 covers 16 residues. The germline V gene encodes CDR1 LNHDA and CDR2 SQIVND (reference sequence). For the CDR3, the DNA is TGTGCCAGTAGCCCCATCGGAGACGGATCGAACTATGGCTACACCTTC. It encodes CASSPIGDGSNYGYTF.

The sample holds one count of this clone. The chain links TRBV27 to TRBJ1-1; D is uncertain. V lost 0 bases and J lost 5, with 19 bases in between. CDR1 is MNHEY, CDR2 SMNVEV, per germline (reference sequence). The length of the CDR3 is 17 residues. The CDR3, as DNA: TGTGCCAGCAGTTTATCGGCAGTCCTCCTGACTGCAACTGAAGCTTTCTTT. Its protein is CASSLSAVLLTATEAFF.

This sequence joins TRBV6-6 and TRBJ1-1, with 10 positions matching TRBD1. CDR3 size: 17 residues. Germline values: CDR1 MNHNY, CDR2 SVGAGI (reference sequence). Losses at the gene ends were 5 bases for V and 6 bases for J; bases not matched to a gene: 15. The CDR3 DNA follows: TGTGCCAGCAGTCAGGGGGACAGGGGTTCATCGGGGGCTGAAGCTTTCTTT. It translates to CASSQGDRGSSGAEAFF.

The chain employs TRBV5-1 and TRBJ2-5; TRBD1 aligns across 10 bases. V shed 7 bases and J 6 bases; nucleotides not matched to a gene: 15. This CDR3 spans 16 amino acids. The germline V gene encodes CDR1 SGHRS and CDR2 YFSETQ. The CDR3 protein is CASGQTAGDRGQTQYF. CDR3 sequence (DNA): TGCGCCAGCGGCCAAACCGCTGGGGACAGGGGTCAGACCCAGTACTTC.

V usage is TRBV2 and J usage is TRBJ2-3; TRBD1 matches at 7 bases. V shed 9 bases and J 4 bases; nucleotides not matched to a gene: 4. The germline V gene encodes CDR1 SNHLY and CDR2 FYNNEI. The CDR3 covers 12 residues. The CDR3 sequence is CARNRGADTQYF. The CDR3 DNA is TGTGCCAGGAACAGGGGTGCAGATACGCAGTATTTT.

The gene calls are TRBV5-5 and TRBJ2-1; TRBD2 matches at 8 bases. Germline assignment: CDR1 SGHKS and CDR2 YYEKEE (reference sequence). The CDR3 is 15 residues long. The V gene end was trimmed by 0 bases and the J gene end by 3 bases; junction bases not matched to a gene: 2. The CDR3 loop reads CASSLASGHYNEQFF. CDR3 DNA: TGTGCCAGCAGCTTGGCTAGCGGGCACTACAATGAGCAGTTCTTC.

This rearrangement joins TRBV7-8 to TRBJ2-4; 14 nucleotides match TRBD2. Germline CDR1 and CDR2: SGHVS and FQNEAQ. The CDR3 totals 19 residues. V trimming: 2 bases; J trimming: 0 bases; junction bases outside the gene matches: 6. The CDR3 sequence is CASSLSGTSGRGAKNIQYF. CDR3 DNA sequence: TGTGCCAGCAGCTTATCTGGGACTAGCGGGAGAGGAGCCAAAAACATTCAGTACTTC.

V is TRBV6-5 and J is TRBJ1-6; TRBD1 matches 8 bases. Germline V gene sequence: CDR1 MNHEY, CDR2 SVGAGI. The V gene end was trimmed by 6 bases and the J gene end by 9 bases; junction bases not matched to a gene: 7. CDR3 length equals 14 residues. This chain's CDR3 is CASSLGQGGSPLHF. DNA for the CDR3: TGTGCCAGCAGCTTAGGACAGGGCGGTTCACCCCTCCACTTT.

This chain uses TRBV30 with TRBJ1-2; 8 bases line up with TRBD1. This CDR3 region has 14 residues. J gave up 4 bases and V 4 bases, and 8 bases lay outside the gene matches. Germline V gene sequence: CDR1 GTSNPN, CDR2 SVGIG (reference sequence). The CDR3 DNA reads as TGTGCCTGGAAAGACAGGGGAGCGACCTATGGCTACACCTTC. Translating gives CAWKDRGATYGYTF.

The V and J genes are TRBV27 and TRBJ2-1; TRBD2 might be the D (5 bases). The germline gives CDR1 MNHEY, CDR2 SMNVEV (reference sequence). The V end was cut by 6 bases, the J end by 9 bases, with 24 bases between. This CDR3 has 16 residues. CDR3 sequence (DNA): TGTGCCAGCAGGATCCAGGCAAGGAACGGGATGGGTGAGCAGTTCTTC. Protein: CASRIQARNGMGEQFF.

The table lists this clone with a few counts. V and J are TRBV5-6 and TRBJ2-5; D unresolved. This CDR3 has 15 amino acids. Per the germline V gene, CDR1 is SGHDT and CDR2 is YYEEEE. The V and J ends lost 0 bases and 1 base respectively, with 10 bases between them. The CDR3 region has the DNA TGTGCCAGCAGCTTGGGGGCAATTGTCCAAGAGACCCAGTACTTC. Protein sequence: CASSLGAIVQETQYF.

The V gene is TRBV30, the J gene TRBJ1-3; unclear D gene. Between the trimmed V and J ends, which lost 3 bases and 2 bases, there was a span of 17 bases. The CDR3 is 16 amino acids. CDR1 is GTSNPN and CDR2 is SVGIG in the germline V gene (reference sequence). CDR3 nucleotide sequence: TGTGCCTGGAGCCCCAAGGAGGGAAGGCCTGGAAACACCATATATTTT. Amino acid sequence: CAWSPKEGRPGNTIYF.

The chain is built from TRBV5-6 and TRBJ2-6; D might be TRBD1 (5 bases). The V end was cut by 4 bases, the J end by 5 bases, with 25 bases between. The CDR3 is made up of 19 amino acids. Germline lookup yields CDR1 SGHDT and CDR2 YYEEEE. CDR3 DNA sequence: TGTGCCAGCAGCCGCAACACAGGCCCGGCGTCATCCTGGGCCAACGTCCTGACTTTC. Its translation is CASSRNTGPASSWANVLTF.

The chain employs TRBV5-6 and TRBJ1-2; D is perhaps TRBD1 (5 bases). Germline CDR1 and CDR2: SGHDT and YYEEEE. The CDR3 is made up of 14 amino acids. V was cut by 5 bases and J by 4 bases, with 15 bases left in between. The DNA of the CDR3 is TGTGCCAGCAGGACAGTCACCACCAGCTATGGCTACACCTTC. Protein sequence: CASRTVTTSYGYTF.

This clone has only one observation. The rearrangement uses TRBV9 and TRBJ1-2; D remains ambiguous. V was trimmed by 0 bases and J by 1 base, leaving 7 bases between them. The CDR3 runs 14 residues. From germline, CDR1 is SGDLS and CDR2 YYNGEE. CDR3 DNA: TGTGCCAGCAGCGTAGCCAGTCTTAACTATGGCTACACCTTC. This translates into CASSVASLNYGYTF.

The chain joins TRBV6-5 to TRBJ1-5, with 8 positions matching TRBD1. Germline V lookup: CDR1 MNHEY, CDR2 SVGAGI. J gave up 4 bases and V 6 bases, and 8 bases lay outside the gene matches. The CDR3 has 15 amino acids. DNA for the CDR3: TGTGCCAGCAGGCCTGACAGGGGTGGGAATCAGCCCCAGCATTTT. Protein: CASRPDRGGNQPQHF.

J is TRBJ1-1 and V is TRBV5-1, with 7 bases fitting TRBD1. J was trimmed by 5 bases and V by 8 bases; bases with no gene match: 18. The CDR3 has 16 residues. Germline V gene sequence: CDR1 SGHRS, CDR2 YFSETQ. CDR3 sequence: CASESGRGFGITEAFF. The CDR3 DNA reads as TGCGCCAGTGAATCGGGCAGGGGGTTTGGGATAACTGAAGCTTTCTTT.

V and J are TRBV10-3 and TRBJ2-7; 12 nucleotides align to TRBD2. The ends lost 0 bases at V and 0 bases at J; junction bases unmatched: 6. Germline values: CDR1 ENHRY, CDR2 SYGVKD. The CDR3 loop spans 18 amino acids. The CDR3 DNA is TGTGCCATCAGTGAGTCGGCTAGCGGGGGGGCGATCTCCTACGAGCAGTACTTC. It yields the protein CAISESASGGAISYEQYF.

The chain carries TRBV10-3 and TRBJ2-3; a possible D gene is TRBD1 (5 bases). CDR3 size: 14 residues. CDR1 and CDR2 (germline): ENHRY, SYGVKD. V lost 10 bases to trimming and J lost 1 base, with 15 bases between them. CDR3 sequence (DNA): TGTGCCACCGAACCAGGGTCCGGCACAGATACGCAGTATTTT. Its protein product is CATEPGSGTDTQYF.

The rearrangement uses TRBV4-2 and TRBJ1-1; D is ambiguous. Germline loops: CDR1 LGHNA, CDR2 YNFKEQ. The V and J ends lost 0 bases and 7 bases respectively, with 15 bases between them. The CDR3 has 15 amino acids. CDR3 sequence: CASSQDAGLSYEAFF. The CDR3 nucleotides are TGTGCCAGCAGCCAAGATGCCGGGTTAAGTTATGAAGCTTTCTTT.

The chain couples TRBV27 to TRBJ1-1; D is possibly TRBD1 (6 bases). Trimming removed 6 bases from V and 7 bases from J, with 21 bases in between. Germline V gene sequence: CDR1 MNHEY, CDR2 SMNVEV (reference sequence). The CDR3 is made up of 15 amino acids. The CDR3, as DNA: TGTGCCAGCAGCTCCTTAAACGGACAGACACTTGAAGCTTTCTTT. Protein sequence: CASSSLNGQTLEAFF.

The chain links TRBV5-1 to TRBJ2-2; a possible D gene is TRBD2 (6 bases). V was shortened by 4 bases and J by 5 bases, with 21 bases between the two germline ends. There are 17 residues in the CDR3. The V gene's germline CDR1 is SGHRS and CDR2 YFSETQ. The CDR3 DNA reads TGCGCCAGCAGCCTATCCGGTAGACTCCGGGAGACCGGGGAGCTGTTTTTT. As protein: CASSLSGRLRETGELFF.

The V and J genes are TRBV18 and TRBJ2-7, with 10 bases identical to TRBD2. With V trimmed by 6 bases and J by 0 bases, 5 bases remained unmatched. Germline CDR1 KGHSH, CDR2 LQKENI. The CDR3 extends over 15 amino acids. The CDR3 DNA follows: TGTGCCAGCTCCAAGAGCGGGAGGGCCTCCTACGAGCAGTACTTC. This encodes CASSKSGRASYEQYF.

The chain carries TRBV3-1 (or the pseudogene TRBV3-2) and TRBJ2-1; D may be TRBD2 (7 bases). Germline CDR1 is LGHDT and CDR2 is YNNKEL (reference sequence). The CDR3 spans 14 residues. Trimming cost V 4 bases and J 7 bases, with 14 bases left between them. The CDR3 is CASSPYGGQNEQFF. The CDR3, as DNA: TGTGCCAGCAGCCCTTACGGGGGGCAAAATGAGCAGTTCTTC.

The V gene is TRBV5-1, the J gene TRBJ2-2; D is perhaps TRBD2 (5 bases). V lost 1 base to trimming and J lost 6 bases, with 10 bases between them. The CDR3 is 14 residues long. CDR1 and CDR2 (germline): SGHRS, YFSETQ. The CDR3 sequence is CASSLSGSSGELFF. CDR3 bases: TGCGCCAGCAGCTTGTCGGGGTCCTCCGGGGAGCTGTTTTTT. The variable domain in full, with the rest retrieved from reference TRBV5-1 and TRBJ2-2, is KAGVTQTPRYLIKTRGQQVTLSCSPISGHRSVSWYQQTPGQGLQFLFEYFSETQRNKGNFPGRFSGRQFSNSRSEMNVSTLELGDSALYLCASSLSGSSGELFFGEGSRLTVL.